This paragraph reports one T cell receptor (beta chain). What this receptor recognizes is not known. There are no base qualities to consult, and no much larger clone falls within one base. Per the germline V gene, SGHAT is the CDR1 and FQNNGV is the CDR2. At the junction V is shortened by 0 bases and J by 5 bases; bases outside the gene matches: 2. Its CDR3 holds 15 amino acids, cysteine through phenylalanine. Only CDR3 DNA remains: 45 bases, in frame from the first base. The library was made by the immunoSEQ multiplex PCR assay. TCRdb provides this immuneACCESS table in a form limited to in-frame rearrangements. Some clones are lacking; in checked studies, under half of them reflect an unresolved V gene, and why the rest are absent is not known. Here the sample has about 36,000 clones; 91% occur a single time. 0.4% to 0.6% of the sample lies in the top ten. The record originates from a study of T cell changes during pregnancy in multiple sclerosis (dated by TCRdb to about 2019). For the wider study: Changes in the T cell repertoire over the course of pregnancy were examined in this study in women with multiple sclerosis.

This receptor chain uses TRBV11-2 and TRBJ2-2, and 8 bases in between align with TRBD2. The TCR was taken from a female donor in good health, enrolled as a control in a pregnancy study. This material consisted of CD4+ T cells from peripheral blood mononuclear cells, taken in the second trimester of pregnancy. The CDR3 protein is CASSLEAGGTGELFF. The nucleotide sequence reads as follows: TGTGCCAGCAGCTTAGAGGCGGGGGGAACCGGGGAGCTGTTTTTT.